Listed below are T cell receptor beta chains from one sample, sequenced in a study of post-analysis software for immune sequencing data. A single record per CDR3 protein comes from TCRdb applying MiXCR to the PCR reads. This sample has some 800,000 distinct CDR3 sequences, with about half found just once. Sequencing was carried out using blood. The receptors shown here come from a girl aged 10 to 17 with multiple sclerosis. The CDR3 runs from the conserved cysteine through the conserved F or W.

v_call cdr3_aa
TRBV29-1 CSGGKADTQYF
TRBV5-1 CASSQTGDGYTF
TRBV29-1 CSVEGGKGGYTF
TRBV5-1 CASSLFNSADTQYF
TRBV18 CASSRTSTDTQYF
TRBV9 CASSVAGVTNVLTF
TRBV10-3 CAFLTPTSGSWTDTQYF
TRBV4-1 CASSQDWSAGELQSTDTQYF
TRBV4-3 CASSQDHLDAYEQYF
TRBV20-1 CSARGRNTGELFF
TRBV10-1 CASSESRGSMNEQFF
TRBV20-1 CSALDRGGNQPQHF
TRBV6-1 CASGMNTEAFF
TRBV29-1 CSARTGWSTDTQYF
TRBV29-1 CSVSASGKTNTQYF
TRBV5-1 CASRRGLDGTQYF
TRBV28 CASSWTAGANVLTF
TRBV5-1 CASSPVTGRETQYF
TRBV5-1 CASSRDRAISGNTIYF
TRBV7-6 CASSAVSGSYNEQYF
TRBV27 CASSLFGVGGKTETQYF
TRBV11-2 CASSLGRTSGNNEQFF
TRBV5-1 CASNLGAGNETQYF
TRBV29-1 CSVLLGVAHGYTF
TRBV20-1 CSGSHRGEAFF
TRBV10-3 CAISEPPATSNNEQFF
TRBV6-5 CASSRPTGSQETRYF
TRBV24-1 CATSDSFWAEAQYF
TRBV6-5 CASKTGGYYEQYF
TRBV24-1 CATSDVRTDGGKREIQYF
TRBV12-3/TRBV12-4 CASSYDRARADTQYF
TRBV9 CASSPRTGRRQETQYF
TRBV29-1 CSVERGTGKGGGQYF
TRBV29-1 CSVGGRPTNTEAFF
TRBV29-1 CSVDGAGGLAVNSYNEQFF
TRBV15 CATSRDNGGLNNEQFF
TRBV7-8 CASSLGGGGSHEQYF
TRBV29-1 CSVEDLLAGGPDTQYF
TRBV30 CAWSRGETHRRMVGYTF
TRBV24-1 CATSDRGLATTVEQFF
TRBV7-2 CASSLLLNEQFF
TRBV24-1 CATSDLGTSGANEQFF
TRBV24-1 CATSDLVGEQFF
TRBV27 CASSLPGTGKVDTQYF
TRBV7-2 CASSGWASLTDTQYF
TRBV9 CASSIEGPVTEAFF
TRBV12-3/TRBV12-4 CASTHSLALYEQYF
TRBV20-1 CSGLSGSSYNEQFF
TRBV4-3 CASSKREGRHNEQFF
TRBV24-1 CATSDFQDTDTQYF
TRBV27 CASSKKWTGNEQYF
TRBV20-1 CGGQVYETQYF
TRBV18 CASSQLGRTDTQYF
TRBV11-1 CASSHGTHGTQYF
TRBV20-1 CSARRVNYGYTF